This T cell receptor (beta chain) was retrieved from a study of regulatory T cells in long-lasting Graves disease. Arm-PCR of CDR3 regions and iRepertoire HTBI primers were the basis on which TCR beta libraries were built. TCRdb called the multiplex PCR reads again in MiXCR, with one record for every CDR3 protein. The repertoire holds around 460,000 distinct CDR3 sequences, with 20% to 25% as singletons. Time point noted: persistent/refractory GD, antithyroid drugs over 5 years with positive TRAb. RNA extracted from PBMCs served as the sequencing template. Approximately 10 milliliters of peripheral blood went into EDTA tubes. Overall study findings and caveats: Persistent Graves' patients had lower TCR diversity than newly diagnosed ones.

Trimming left V 5 bases short and J 6 bases short, with 12 bases between. Germline lookup yields CDR1 MDHEN and CDR2 SYDVKM. This CDR3 has 13 amino acids. With respect to this clonotype: Antigen: not known.

Sequences were derived from peripheral blood mononuclear cells (PBMCs), sampled when the disease was refractory, from a patient treated with antithyroid drugs. V usage is TRBV28 and J usage is TRBJ2-3; no clear D. The clonotype was recovered from a female donor with Graves disease. In DNA, the CDR3 is TGTGCCAGCAGTCTGATGGCCTCCGATACGCAGTATTTT. Translating it yields CASSLMASDTQYF.